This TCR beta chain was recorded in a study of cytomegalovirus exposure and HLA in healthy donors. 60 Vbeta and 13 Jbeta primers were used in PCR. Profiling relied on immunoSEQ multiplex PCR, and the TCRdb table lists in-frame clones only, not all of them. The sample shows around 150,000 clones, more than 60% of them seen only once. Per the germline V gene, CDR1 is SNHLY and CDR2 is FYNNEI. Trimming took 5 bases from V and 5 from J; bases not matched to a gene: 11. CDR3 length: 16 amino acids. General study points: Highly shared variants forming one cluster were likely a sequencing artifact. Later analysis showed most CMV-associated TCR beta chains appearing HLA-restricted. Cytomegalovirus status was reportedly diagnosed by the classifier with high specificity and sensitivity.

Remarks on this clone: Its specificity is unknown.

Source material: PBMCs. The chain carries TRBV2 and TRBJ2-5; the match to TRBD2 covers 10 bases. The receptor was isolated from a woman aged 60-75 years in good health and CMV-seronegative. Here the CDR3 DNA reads TGTGCCAGCAGTCCTCGGACTAGCGGTCCTGGGGAGACCCAGTACTTC. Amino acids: CASSPRTSGPGETQYF. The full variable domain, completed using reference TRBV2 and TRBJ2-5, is EPEVTQTPSHQVTQMGQEVILRCVPISNHLYFYWYRQILGQKVEFLVSFYNNEISEKSEIFDDQFSVERPDGSNFTLKIRSTKLEDSAMYFCASSPRTSGPGETQYFGPGTRLLVL.